This entry features one T cell receptor (beta chain) sequence. Other nucleotide sequences from this sample produce the same CDR3. This CDR3 has 15 amino acids. The junction had 3 bases not matched to a gene; V was cut back by 2 bases and J by 5 bases. CDR1 and CDR2 (germline): SGHRS, YFSETQ. These data are taken from a study of blood T cell repertoires in COVID-19. About the study: Samples taken during acute and convalescent COVID-19 were collected in the United States, Italy and Spain. T cells, B-cell-depleted T cells, or PBMCs supplied cDNA or gDNA.

Source study methods: Quantification of nucleated cells was approximated via reference gene primer amplification. Only in-frame clones appear in the TCRdb table, and some are missing; sequencing was by immunoSEQ multiplex PCR. From that table come the V and J calls and clone size; the DNA was used to work out D and trimming. The sample contains roughly 64,000 clones, approximately 90% of which appear only once. Material for sequencing was peripheral blood. The receptor was derived from a man over 45 with active COVID-19. The rearrangement uses TRBV5-1 and TRBJ2-2; TRBD2 aligns across 10 bases. This CDR3 is CASSFSSGGTGELFF. The DNA of the CDR3 is TGCGCCAGCAGCTTTTCTAGCGGGGGTACCGGGGAGCTGTTTTTT.